This T cell receptor (beta chain) was found in a study of CD4 and CD8 cells across lung adenocarcinoma regions. TCRdb called the PCR reads again in MiXCR, with one record for every CDR3 protein. This sample carries 15,000 or so distinct CDR3 sequences, approximately 40% of them seen once, and the ten largest clones take about 18%. CDR1 and CDR2 from the germline V gene are MNHEY and SMNVEV (reference sequence). The ends lost 5 bases at V and 10 bases at J; junction bases unmatched: 8. The CDR3 is 15 residues long. This chain joins TRBV27 and TRBJ2-1; TRBD2 matches at 13 bases. The receptor's source is a male donor with lung adenocarcinoma. The CD4 and CD8 labels of this study may be unreliable. Material: CD4+ T cells from the center of a lung tumor. CDR3 bases: TGTGCCAGCAGTCCTGGACTAGCGGGGGCTCAAGAGCAGTTCTTC. It is translated as CASSPGLAGAQEQFF.